These 30 T cell receptor beta chains originate from one sample sequenced in a study of shared clonotypes between healthy human individuals. Repertoires were generated with immunoSEQ multiplex PCR, while TCRdb's copy carries only in-frame clones and drops some. The top ten clones hold 0.61% of a sample with 950,000 to 1,100,000 clones, around 78% of them seen once. Material for sequencing was memory CD4+ T cells from PBMCs. Subset defined: CD45RA-negative fraction. Every receptor here comes from a man in his late teens or twenties in good health. Some clones in this sample may be carry-over from other donors' samples.

About this clone: Other DNA sequences in the sample encode the same CDR3. The chain couples TRBV28 to TRBJ2-7; the match to TRBD2 covers 10 bases. CDR3 length equals 14 residues. Germline loops: CDR1 MDHEN, CDR2 SYDVKM. The J segment lost 4 bases and the V segment lost 6 bases, leaving 6 bases of the junction unmatched. In DNA form, the CDR3 reads TGTGCCAGCAGCCCCCGGACTAGCGGTTACGAGCAGTACTTC. This sequence encodes CASSPRTSGYEQYF.

This rearrangement joins TRBV6-1 to TRBJ2-7, with a tentative D call TRBD2 (6 bases). The CDR3 has 14 amino acids. The germline gives CDR1 MNHNS, CDR2 SASEGT. Trimming shortened V by 7 bases and J by 4 bases, and 17 bases separated the two germline ends. The CDR3 here is CASTLQGGFYEQYF. The CDR3 coding sequence is TGTGCCAGCACCCTTCAGGGAGGTTTTTACGAGCAGTACTTC.

This chain joins TRBV6-5 and TRBJ1-2; D call uncertain. The germline V gene has CDR1 MNHEY and CDR2 SVGAGI. The CDR3 sequence is 12 residues long. V gave up 6 bases and J gave up 7 bases, with 12 bases separating them. CDR3 nucleotides: TGTGCCAGCAGCTCCCAGGCAGGTGGCTACACCTTC. This translates into CASSSQAGGYTF.

The chain couples TRBV28 to TRBJ2-2; possibly TRBD1 for D (6 bases). Per germline, CDR1 MDHEN and CDR2 SYDVKM. The CDR3 contains 14 residues. Trimming shortened V by 9 bases and J by 2 bases, and 13 bases separated the two germline ends. The CDR3 DNA is TGTGCCAGTAAACAGGGACCTAACACCGGGGAGCTGTTTTTT. Its translation: CASKQGPNTGELFF.

This rearrangement joins TRBV7-3 to TRBJ2-6; weak D call: TRBD1 (6 bases). The CDR3 has 16 residues. Germline loops: CDR1 SGHTA, CDR2 FQGTGA. Trimming took 5 bases from V and 0 from J, leaving 11 bases between them. CDR3 in amino acids: CASSQTGSSGANVLTF. CDR3 DNA sequence: TGTGCCAGCAGCCAAACAGGGAGCTCTGGGGCCAACGTCCTGACTTTC. The full variable domain, in which reference TRBV7-3 and TRBJ2-6 provide the parts outside the CDR3, is GAGVSQTPSNKVTEKGKYVELRCDPISGHTALYWYRQSLGQGPEFLIYFQGTGAADDSGLPNDRFFAVRPEGSVSTLKIQRTERGDSAVYLCASSQTGSSGANVLTFGAGSRLTVL.

The chain couples TRBV7-2 to TRBJ2-7, with D unresolved. CDR1 SGHTA and CDR2 FQGNSA come from the germline V gene. Trimming took 0 bases from V and 5 from J, leaving 11 bases between them. The CDR3 totals 14 residues. The CDR3 spells CASSLARYADEQYF. The CDR3 DNA follows: TGTGCCAGCAGCTTAGCGCGCTATGCCGACGAGCAGTACTTC.

Only a few counts were recorded for this clone. This chain uses TRBV18 with TRBJ1-4, with D perhaps TRBD1 (5 bases). This CDR3 comprises 16 residues. Germline CDR1 and CDR2: KGHSH and LQKENI. V shed 3 bases and J shed 0 bases, with 11 bases lying between them. CDR3 sequence reads: CASSPLVGPTNEKLFF. The CDR3 DNA is TGTGCCAGCTCACCGCTCGTGGGGCCAACTAATGAAAAACTGTTTTTT. Looking up the rest from reference TRBV18 and TRBJ1-4 gives the full variable domain: NAGVMQNPRHLVRRRGQEARLRCSPMKGHSHVYWYRQLPEEGLKFMVYLQKENIIDESGMPKERFSAEFPKEGPSILRIQQVVRGDSAAYFCASSPLVGPTNEKLFFGSGTQLSVL.

V usage is TRBV19 and J usage is TRBJ1-5; tentatively, D is TRBD1 (5 bases). The CDR3 length is 14 residues. Between the trimmed V and J ends, which lost 6 bases and 5 bases, there was a span of 14 bases. The germline V gene encodes CDR1 LNHDA and CDR2 SQIVND (reference sequence). Here the CDR3 reads CASRLSRDYQPQHF. In nucleotides, the CDR3 is TGTGCCAGTAGACTGTCCAGGGACTATCAGCCCCAGCATTTT.

A single count supports this clone. The V and J genes are TRBV10-3 and TRBJ2-1; 8 bases are a match to TRBD2. From germline, CDR1 is ENHRY and CDR2 SYGVKD. The CDR3 has 14 amino acids. V trimming: 2 bases; J trimming: 9 bases; junction bases outside the gene matches: 6. Here the CDR3 reads CAISETRTSSEQFF. The CDR3 bases are TGTGCCATCAGTGAGACAAGGACTAGCTCTGAGCAGTTCTTC.

This clone has only a few counts. J is TRBJ1-1 and V is TRBV27, with 9 bases that match TRBD1. CDR1 and CDR2 from the germline V gene are MNHEY and SMNVEV (reference sequence). V dropped 6 bases and J dropped 9; count of bases not matched to a gene: 8. CDR3 length: 13 amino acids. CDR3 bases: TGTGCCAGCAGCGCCGGGACAGGGTTAAAAGCTTTCTTT. Translating it yields CASSAGTGLKAFF.

The CDR3, as DNA: TGTGCCAGTAGACTAGCGGGGTACTCCTACGAGCAGTACTTC. This encodes CASRLAGYSYEQYF. This chain connects TRBV28 to TRBJ2-7; 11 positions agree with TRBD2. The length of the CDR3 is 14 residues. The V gene's germline CDR1 is MDHEN and CDR2 SYDVKM. V trimming: 9 bases; J trimming: 0 bases; junction bases outside the gene matches: 4.

This chain uses TRBV7-8 with TRBJ2-5, with TRBD2 matching over 10 bases. The germline gives CDR1 SGHVS, CDR2 FQNEAQ. This CDR3 is built from 16 residues. Unmatched junction bases numbered 11, after V lost 5 bases and J lost 5 bases. In nucleotides, the CDR3 is TGTGCCAGCAGCACCCCCCTAGCGGGAGTTTTGGAGACCCAGTACTTC. Its protein is CASSTPLAGVLETQYF.

The rearrangement links TRBV21-1 to TRBJ2-2; the table's D call, TRBD2, was not checked against the DNA. TRBV21-1 is labeled a pseudogene. The CDR3 spans 12 residues. CDR3 amino acids: CASRRGTGELFF. Here the CDR3 DNA reads TGTGCCAGCAGAAGAGGGACCGGGGAGCTGTTTTTT.

This sequence joins TRBV28 and TRBJ2-3; D is possibly TRBD1 (5 bases). The CDR3 runs to 15 residues. From germline, CDR1 is MDHEN and CDR2 SYDVKM. The germline V and J ends were trimmed by 3 bases and 2 bases, with 12 bases remaining between them. Here the CDR3 reads CASSFRGRFTDTQYF. CDR3 DNA sequence: TGTGCCAGCAGTTTTAGGGGCCGGTTCACAGATACGCAGTATTTT.

With respect to this clone: This may be a read error: a much more frequent sequence differs by one nucleotide. The chain recombines TRBV5-6 with TRBJ2-1, with 7 bases aligning to TRBD2. CDR3 size: 15 residues. The germline V gene has CDR1 SGHDT and CDR2 YYEEEE. The J segment lost 2 bases and the V segment lost 4 bases, leaving 6 bases of the junction unmatched. The CDR3 DNA sequence: TGTGCCAGCAGCCGAGCGGGACGTCCCTACAATGAGCAGTTCTTC. Translated, it gives CASSRAGRPYNEQFF.

Only a few counts were recorded for this clone. This rearrangement joins TRBV11-2 to TRBJ2-7; 8 nucleotides match TRBD1. After removal of 3 bases from V and 5 bases from J, the junction contained 3 bases not matched to a gene. The CDR3 contains 13 residues. Germline lookup yields CDR1 SGHAT and CDR2 FQNNGV. DNA for the CDR3: TGTGCCAGCAGCTTCTCAGGGGGCAACGAGCAGTACTTC. Its protein is CASSFSGGNEQYF.

Points on this clone: The same CDR3 is also encoded by other DNA sequences in this sample. V and J are TRBV5-1 and TRBJ1-1; the D is unclear. Germline CDR1 reads SGHRS; CDR2 reads YFSETQ. The CDR3 covers 11 residues. V was shortened by 0 bases and J by 6 bases, with 3 bases between the two germline ends. This CDR3 reads CASSLGPEAFF. In DNA, the CDR3 is TGCGCCAGCAGCTTGGGGCCTGAAGCTTTCTTT.

The V call is TRBV7-3, the J call TRBJ1-2; 7 bases are shared with TRBD1. Germline CDR1 SGHTA, CDR2 FQGTGA. After removal of 5 bases from V and 6 bases from J, the junction contained 6 bases not matched to a gene. CDR3 length: 13 amino acids. The CDR3 here is CASSATGAHGYTF. CDR3 in DNA: TGTGCCAGCAGCGCAACAGGGGCGCATGGCTACACCTTC.

A few counts support this clone. This rearrangement joins TRBV9 to TRBJ1-3, with D unclear. Germline lookup yields CDR1 SGDLS and CDR2 YYNGEE. Trimming removed 3 bases from V and 4 bases from J, with 14 bases in between. The CDR3 length is 15 residues. In DNA form, the CDR3 reads TGTGCCAGCAGCGGCCAGGTGGGCCTCGGAAACACCATATATTTT. Amino acid sequence: CASSGQVGLGNTIYF.

This sequence joins TRBV30 and TRBJ2-3; 7 positions match TRBD2. The germline V gene has CDR1 GTSNPN and CDR2 SVGIG (reference sequence). Trimming took 1 base from V and 5 from J; bases not matched to a gene: 9. CDR3 size: 15 residues. CDR3 protein: CAWSAGDYGRDTQYF. DNA for the CDR3: TGTGCCTGGAGTGCCGGGGACTATGGTAGAGATACGCAGTATTTT.

The chain uses TRBV5-4 and TRBJ2-5, with D uncertain. Matching the DNA end better, TRBJ2-7 makes the J call doubtful. CDR1 is SGHNT, CDR2 YYREEE, per germline (reference sequence). CDR3 length: 14 amino acids. The CDR3: CASSLGPNSYEQYF. CDR3 DNA sequence: TGTGCCAGCAGCTTGGGACCGAATTCCTACGAGCAGTACTTC.

In its sample, this clone was seen a few times. This sequence joins TRBV5-1 and TRBJ2-2; the D is unclear. CDR1 SGHRS and CDR2 YFSETQ come from the germline V gene. CDR3 length: 13 residues. Trimming left V 3 bases short and J 4 bases short, with 7 bases between. The CDR3 loop is CASSSELTGELFF. CDR3 nucleotide sequence: TGCGCCAGCAGCTCGGAACTCACCGGGGAGCTGTTTTTT.

This clone has a single count. This chain connects TRBV29-1 to TRBJ2-1; 8 nucleotides line up with TRBD2. CDR3 length: 16 residues. V was clipped by 3 bases and J by 5 bases; unmatched bases: 12. Germline CDR1 and CDR2: SQVTM and ANQGSEA. CDR3 amino acids: CSVDPSRLARHNEQFF. CDR3 sequence (DNA): TGCAGCGTTGACCCTTCCCGACTAGCGCGACACAATGAGCAGTTCTTC.

The rearrangement links TRBV19 to TRBJ1-5; 9 bases are shared with TRBD1. The CDR3 loop spans 15 amino acids. V lost 4 bases, J lost 7 bases, and 8 bases stayed unmatched. Germline V gene data show CDR1 as LNHDA and CDR2 as SQIVND (reference sequence). CDR3 region: CASSRGTGFEQPQHF. CDR3 nucleotide sequence: TGTGCCAGTAGTAGGGGGACAGGGTTTGAACAGCCCCAGCATTTT.

A single count supports this clone. The chain joins TRBV11-2 to TRBJ2-7; D ambiguous. Trimming stripped 1 base from V and 4 bases from J, with 8 bases between. Germline-derived CDR1 and CDR2 are SGHAT and FQNNGV. The CDR3 is 13 amino acids. In DNA, the CDR3 is TGTGCCAGCAGCTTAGGACGCGAATACGAGCAGTACTTC. Its protein is CASSLGREYEQYF.

The sample holds a few counts of this clone. The chain is built from TRBV28 and TRBJ2-7, with a possible D match to TRBD1 (6 bases). V was pared by 5 bases and J by 1 base, with 15 bases between. The CDR3 covers 15 residues. From germline, CDR1 is MDHEN and CDR2 SYDVKM. The CDR3 reads CASSVPGTRSYEQYF. The CDR3 DNA reads as TGTGCCAGCAGTGTCCCTGGGACACGTTCCTACGAGCAGTACTTC.

On this clone itself: A read error may account for a junction end that differs from germline. DNA for the CDR3: TGTGCCAGCAGCCCTGGACTTGGAACCACCATATATTTT. Protein: CASSPGLGTTIYF. The chain links TRBV7-3 to TRBJ1-3, with unresolved D. The CDR3 runs 13 residues. Germline V gene data show CDR1 as SGHTA and CDR2 as FQGTGA.

The chain is built from TRBV11-3 and TRBJ2-5; D might be TRBD1 or TRBD2, each matching 5 bases. This CDR3 spans 13 amino acids. V shed 5 bases and J shed 4 bases, with 11 bases lying between them. Germline CDR1 and CDR2: SGHNT and YENEEA. CDR3 residues: CASSPSGGETQYF. The CDR3 nucleotides are TGTGCCAGCAGCCCCTCTGGGGGAGAGACCCAGTACTTC. The variable domain in full, completed from reference TRBV11-3 and TRBJ2-5, reads EAGVVQSPRYKIIEKKQPVAFWCNPISGHNTLYWYLQNLGQGPELLIRYENEEAVDDSQLPKDRFSAERLKGVDSTLKIQPAELGDSAVYLCASSPSGGETQYFGPGTRLLVL.

V and J are TRBV7-3 and TRBJ2-5, with TRBD2 matching 13 bases. CDR3 length equals 16 residues. V shed 3 bases and J 5 bases; nucleotides not matched to a gene: 6. Germline V lookup: CDR1 SGHTA, CDR2 FQGTGA. The CDR3 protein is CASSLGLAGPPETQYF. For the CDR3, the DNA is TGTGCCAGCAGCTTGGGACTAGCGGGACCCCCGGAGACCCAGTACTTC.

J is TRBJ1-1 and V is TRBV5-5; possibly TRBD1 for D (5 bases). The CDR3 spans 19 residues. V was shortened by 0 bases and J by 1 base, with 22 bases between the two germline ends. The germline CDR1 and CDR2 sequences are SGHKS and YYEKEE (reference sequence). The CDR3 nucleotides are TGTGCCAGCAGCTTGGTGCAGGGAGGTCTGCGCTTTGGGAACACTGAAGCTTTCTTT. Translation: CASSLVQGGLRFGNTEAFF.